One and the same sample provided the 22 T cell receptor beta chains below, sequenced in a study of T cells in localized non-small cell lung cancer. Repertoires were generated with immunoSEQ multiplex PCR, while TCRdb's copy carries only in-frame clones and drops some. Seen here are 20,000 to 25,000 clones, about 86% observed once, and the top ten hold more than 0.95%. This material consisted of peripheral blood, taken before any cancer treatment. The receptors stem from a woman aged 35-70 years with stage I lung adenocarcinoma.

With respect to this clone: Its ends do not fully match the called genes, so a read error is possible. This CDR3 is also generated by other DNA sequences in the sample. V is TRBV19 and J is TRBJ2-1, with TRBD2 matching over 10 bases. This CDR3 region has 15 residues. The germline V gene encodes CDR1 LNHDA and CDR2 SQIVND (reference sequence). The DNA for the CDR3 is TGTGCCAGTACCGTAACTAGCGGGGACTACAATGAACAGTTCTTC. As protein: CASTVTSGDYNEQFF.

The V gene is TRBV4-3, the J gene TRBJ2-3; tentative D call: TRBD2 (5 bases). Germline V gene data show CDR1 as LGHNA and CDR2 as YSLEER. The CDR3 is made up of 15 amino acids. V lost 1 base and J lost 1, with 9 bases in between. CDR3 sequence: CASSQVFGGTDTQYF. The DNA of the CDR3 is TGCGCCAGCAGCCAAGTATTCGGGGGCACAGATACGCAGTATTTT.

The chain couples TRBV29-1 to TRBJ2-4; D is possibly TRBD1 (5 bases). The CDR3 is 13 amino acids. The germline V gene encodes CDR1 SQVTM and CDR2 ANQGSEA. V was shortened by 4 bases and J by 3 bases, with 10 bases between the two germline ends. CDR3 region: CSVAGSVKNIQYF. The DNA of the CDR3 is TGCAGCGTTGCAGGGTCGGTCAAAAACATTCAGTACTTC. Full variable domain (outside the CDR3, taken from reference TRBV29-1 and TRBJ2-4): SAVISQKPSRDICQRGTSLTIQCQVDSQVTMMFWYRQQPGQSLTLIATANQGSEATYESGFVIDKFPISRPNLTFSTLTVSNMSPEDSSIYLCSVAGSVKNIQYFGAGTRLSVL.

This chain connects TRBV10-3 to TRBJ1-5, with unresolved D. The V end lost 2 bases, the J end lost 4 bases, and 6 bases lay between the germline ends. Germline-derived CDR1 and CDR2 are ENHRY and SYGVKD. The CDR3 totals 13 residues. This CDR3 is CAISEAQNQPQHF. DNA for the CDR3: TGTGCCATCAGTGAGGCCCAAAATCAGCCCCAGCATTTT.

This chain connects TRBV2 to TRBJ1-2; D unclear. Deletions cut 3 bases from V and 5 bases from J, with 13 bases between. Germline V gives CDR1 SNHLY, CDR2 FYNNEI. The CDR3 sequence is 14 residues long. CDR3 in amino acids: CASSDWPRRYGYTF. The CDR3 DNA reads TGTGCCAGCAGTGATTGGCCGAGAAGGTATGGCTACACCTTC.

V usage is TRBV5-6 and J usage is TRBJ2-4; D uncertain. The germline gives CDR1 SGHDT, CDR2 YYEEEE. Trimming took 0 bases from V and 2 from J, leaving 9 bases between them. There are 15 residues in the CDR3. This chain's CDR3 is CASSLEGRPKNIQYF. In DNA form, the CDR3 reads TGTGCCAGCAGCTTGGAAGGCAGACCCAAAAACATTCAGTACTTC.

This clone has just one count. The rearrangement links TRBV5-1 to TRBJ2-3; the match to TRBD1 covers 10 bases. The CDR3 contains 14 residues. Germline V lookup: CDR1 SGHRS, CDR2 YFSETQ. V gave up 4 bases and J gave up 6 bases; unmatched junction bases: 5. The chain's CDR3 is CASSPGQGTDTQYF. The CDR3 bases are TGCGCCAGCAGCCCGGGACAGGGGACCGATACGCAGTATTTT. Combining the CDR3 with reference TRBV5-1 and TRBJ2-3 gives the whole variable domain KAGVTQTPRYLIKTRGQQVTLSCSPISGHRSVSWYQQTPGQGLQFLFEYFSETQRNKGNFPGRFSGRQFSNSRSEMNVSTLELGDSALYLCASSPGQGTDTQYFGPGTRLTVL.

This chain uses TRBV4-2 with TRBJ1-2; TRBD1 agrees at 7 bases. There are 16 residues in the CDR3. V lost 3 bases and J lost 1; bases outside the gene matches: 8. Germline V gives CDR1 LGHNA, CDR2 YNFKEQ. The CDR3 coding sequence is TGTGCCAGCAGCCAGGCCGGGACAGAACATAACTATGGCTACACCTTC. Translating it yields CASSQAGTEHNYGYTF.

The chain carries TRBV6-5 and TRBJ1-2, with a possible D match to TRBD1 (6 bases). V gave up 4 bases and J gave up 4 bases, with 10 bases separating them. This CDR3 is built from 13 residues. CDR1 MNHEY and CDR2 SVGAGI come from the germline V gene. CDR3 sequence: CASSSGASYGYTF. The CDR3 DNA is TGTGCCAGCAGTTCGGGGGCGAGCTATGGCTACACCTTC.

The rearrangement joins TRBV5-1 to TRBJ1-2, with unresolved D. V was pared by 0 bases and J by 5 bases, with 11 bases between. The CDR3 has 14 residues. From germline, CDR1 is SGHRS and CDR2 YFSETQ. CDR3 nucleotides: TGCGCCAGCAGCTTGGAGCAGTCCGGGTATGGCTACACCTTC. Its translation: CASSLEQSGYGYTF.

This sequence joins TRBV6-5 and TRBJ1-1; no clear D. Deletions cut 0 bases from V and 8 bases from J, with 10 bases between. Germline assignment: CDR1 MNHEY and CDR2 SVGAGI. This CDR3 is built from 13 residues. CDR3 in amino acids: CASSYSPETEAFF. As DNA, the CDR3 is TGTGCCAGCAGTTACTCGCCCGAGACCGAAGCTTTCTTT.

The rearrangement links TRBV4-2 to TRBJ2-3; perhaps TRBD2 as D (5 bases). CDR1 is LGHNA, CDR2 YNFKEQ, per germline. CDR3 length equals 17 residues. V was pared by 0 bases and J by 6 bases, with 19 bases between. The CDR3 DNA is TGTGCCAGCAGCCAAGATAGGTTGGTCCGGGAAAGGGATACGCAGTATTTT. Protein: CASSQDRLVRERDTQYF.

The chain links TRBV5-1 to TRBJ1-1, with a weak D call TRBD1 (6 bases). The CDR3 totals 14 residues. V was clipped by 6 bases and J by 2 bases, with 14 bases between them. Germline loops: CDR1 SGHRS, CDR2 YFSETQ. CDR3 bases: TGCGCCAGCACCGGGGCAGGGGCCAACACTGAAGCTTTCTTT. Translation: CASTGAGANTEAFF.

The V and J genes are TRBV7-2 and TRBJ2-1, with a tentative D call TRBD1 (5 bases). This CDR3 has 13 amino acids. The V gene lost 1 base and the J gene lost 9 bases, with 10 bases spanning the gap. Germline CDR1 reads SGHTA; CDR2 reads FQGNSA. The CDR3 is CASSLGSRGEQFF. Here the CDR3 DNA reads TGTGCCAGCAGCTTAGGCTCTAGGGGTGAGCAGTTCTTC.

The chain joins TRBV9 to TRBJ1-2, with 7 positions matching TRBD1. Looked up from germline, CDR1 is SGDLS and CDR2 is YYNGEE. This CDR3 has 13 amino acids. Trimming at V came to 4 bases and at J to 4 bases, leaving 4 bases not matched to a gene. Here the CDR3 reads CASSQGQSYGYTF. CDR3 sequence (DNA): TGTGCCAGCAGCCAGGGACAGAGCTATGGCTACACCTTC.

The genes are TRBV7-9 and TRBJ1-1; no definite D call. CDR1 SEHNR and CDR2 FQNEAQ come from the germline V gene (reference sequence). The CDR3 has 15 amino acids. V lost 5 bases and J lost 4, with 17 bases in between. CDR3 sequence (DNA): TGTGCCAGCAGCGGCTTAGGAGGGCGACTCACTGAAGCTTTCTTT. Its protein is CASSGLGGRLTEAFF. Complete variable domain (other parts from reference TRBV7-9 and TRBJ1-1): DTGVSQNPRHKITKRGQNVTFRCDPISEHNRLYWYRQTLGQGPEFLTYFQNEAQLEKSRLLSDRFSAERPKGSFSTLEIQRTEQGDSAMYLCASSGLGGRLTEAFFGQGTRLTVV.

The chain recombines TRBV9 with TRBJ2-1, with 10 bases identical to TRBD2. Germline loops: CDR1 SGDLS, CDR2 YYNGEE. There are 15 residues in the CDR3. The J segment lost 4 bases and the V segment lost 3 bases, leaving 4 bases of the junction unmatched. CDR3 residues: CASSASGGAYNEQFF. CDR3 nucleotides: TGTGCCAGCAGCGCCAGCGGGGGGGCGTACAATGAGCAGTTCTTC. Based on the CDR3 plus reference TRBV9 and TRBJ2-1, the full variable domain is DSGVTQTPKHLITATGQRVTLRCSPRSGDLSVYWYQQSLDQGLQFLIQYYNGEERAKGNILERFSAQQFPDLHSELNLSSLELGDSALYFCASSASGGAYNEQFFGPGTRLTVL.

DNA of the CDR3: TGTGCCAGCAGCTCCTCGGGGGGGGGAGATACGCAGTATTTT. This translates into CASSSSGGGDTQYF. This rearrangement joins TRBV11-2 to TRBJ2-3; TRBD2 aligns across 8 bases. The CDR3 runs to 14 residues. Trimming cost V 4 bases and J 5 bases; bases outside gene matches: 5. Germline assignment: CDR1 SGHAT and CDR2 FQNNGV.

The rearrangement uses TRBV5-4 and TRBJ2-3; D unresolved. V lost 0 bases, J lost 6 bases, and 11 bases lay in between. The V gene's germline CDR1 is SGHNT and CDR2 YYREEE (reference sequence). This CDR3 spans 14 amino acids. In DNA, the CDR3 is TGTGCCAGCAGCTTGGCGGCCCAAGGGGATACGCAGTATTTT. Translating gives CASSLAAQGDTQYF.

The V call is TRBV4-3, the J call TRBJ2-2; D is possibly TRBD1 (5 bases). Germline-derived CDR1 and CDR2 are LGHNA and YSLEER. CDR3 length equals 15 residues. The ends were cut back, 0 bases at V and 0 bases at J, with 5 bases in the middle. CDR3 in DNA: TGCGCCAGCAGCCAAGACAGGGCGAACACCGGGGAGCTGTTTTTT. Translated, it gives CASSQDRANTGELFF.

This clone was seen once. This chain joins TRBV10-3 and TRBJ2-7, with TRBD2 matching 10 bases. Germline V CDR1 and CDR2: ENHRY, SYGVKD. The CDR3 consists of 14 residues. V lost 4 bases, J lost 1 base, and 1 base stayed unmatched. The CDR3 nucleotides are TGTGCCATCAGTGCTAGCGGGGGATCCTACGAGCAGTACTTC. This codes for CAISASGGSYEQYF.

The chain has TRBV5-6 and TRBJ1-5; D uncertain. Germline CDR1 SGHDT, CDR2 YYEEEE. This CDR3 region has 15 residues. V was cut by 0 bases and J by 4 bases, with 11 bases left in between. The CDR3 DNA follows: TGTGCCAGCAGCTTGGTTTCAGACCTTAATCAGCCCCAGCATTTT. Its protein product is CASSLVSDLNQPQHF.